These 10 T cell receptor beta chains share one sample of origin, sequenced in a study of blood T cell repertoires in COVID-19. Sequenced by immunoSEQ multiplex PCR; TCRdb stores in-frame clones only, minus some. The sample records some 270,000 clones, approximately 89% being singletons. What was sequenced was PBMCs or T cells enriched from blood (not recorded which). These receptors were taken from a woman between 40 and 55 years old who had been exposed to COVID-19.

V gene TRBV19 combines with J gene TRBJ1-2; tentative D call: TRBD1 (6 bases). CDR3 length: 13 residues. CDR1 is LNHDA, CDR2 SQIVND, per germline (reference sequence). V dropped 11 bases and J dropped 6 bases, with 19 bases sitting between them. The CDR3 here is CAGRPGTLDGYTF. CDR3 DNA sequence: TGTGCCGGCAGACCCGGGACATTGGATGGCTACACCTTC. Filled out from reference TRBV19 and TRBJ1-2, the complete variable domain reads DGGITQSPKYLFRKEGQNVTLSCEQNLNHDAMYWYRQDPGQGLRLIYYSQIVNDFQKGDIAEGYSVSREKKESFPLTVTSAQKNPTAFYLCAGRPGTLDGYTFGSGTRLTVV.

J is TRBJ2-1 and V is TRBV7-9, with 9 bases aligning to TRBD2. Germline V gene sequence: CDR1 SEHNR, CDR2 FQNEAQ (reference sequence). Germline trimming cut 4 bases from V and 5 bases from J; bases unmatched to any gene: 3. The CDR3 is 14 amino acids. Here the CDR3 reads CASSSAGGHNEQFF. As DNA, the CDR3 is TGTGCCAGCAGCTCGGCGGGGGGGCACAATGAGCAGTTCTTC.

This chain connects TRBV7-8 to TRBJ2-7, with D unclear. V gave up 0 bases and J gave up 3 bases, with 6 bases separating them. The CDR3 spans 13 residues. Germline loops: CDR1 SGHVS, CDR2 FQNEAQ. This chain's CDR3 is CASSLANSYEQYF. DNA for the CDR3: TGTGCCAGCAGCTTAGCCAACAGCTACGAGCAGTACTTC.

The chain joins TRBV21-1 to TRBJ2-1; the table's D call of TRBD2 was not tested on the DNA. TRBV21-1 is a recognized pseudogene. The CDR3 extends over 19 amino acids. The CDR3 here is CASSKTPYTPGTSDNEQFF. DNA for the CDR3: TGTGCCAGCAGCAAAACCCCGTACACACCCGGGACTAGCGACAATGAGCAGTTCTTC.

This chain uses TRBV27 with TRBJ1-1; 8 nucleotides agree with TRBD1. Per germline, CDR1 MNHEY and CDR2 SMNVEV (reference sequence). This CDR3 comprises 13 residues. V shed 0 bases and J 8 bases; nucleotides not matched to a gene: 2. CDR3 amino acids: CASSLSRTGEAFF. In DNA, the CDR3 is TGTGCCAGCAGTTTATCAAGGACAGGGGAAGCTTTCTTT.

This CDR3 reads CASSSPLAGGQKDTQYF. CDR3 coding DNA: TGTGCCAGCAGCTCCCCCCTAGCGGGGGGGCAGAAAGATACGCAGTATTTT. V usage is TRBV7-9 and J usage is TRBJ2-3; 12 nucleotides match TRBD2. The CDR3 covers 17 residues. With V trimmed by 4 bases and J by 5 bases, 10 bases remained unmatched. Germline values: CDR1 SEHNR, CDR2 FQNEAQ (reference sequence).

The chain links TRBV7-3 to TRBJ1-2; perhaps TRBD1 as D (5 bases). The CDR3 loop spans 13 amino acids. Trimming shortened V by 4 bases and J by 8 bases, and 14 bases separated the two germline ends. The V gene's germline CDR1 is SGHTA and CDR2 FQGTGA. The CDR3 sequence: CASSSQAAEGYTF. The CDR3 region has the DNA TGTGCCAGCAGCTCACAGGCCGCGGAAGGCTACACCTTC. Drawing the rest from reference TRBV7-3 and TRBJ1-2, the complete variable domain is GAGVSQTPSNKVTEKGKYVELRCDPISGHTALYWYRQSLGQGPEFLIYFQGTGAADDSGLPNDRFFAVRPEGSVSTLKIQRTERGDSAVYLCASSSQAAEGYTFGSGTRLTVV.

The genes are TRBV7-9 and TRBJ1-3, with D perhaps TRBD1 (5 bases). Germline loops: CDR1 SEHNR, CDR2 FQNEAQ (reference sequence). The CDR3 is made up of 13 amino acids. Trimming took off 1 base at V and 11 bases at J, with 12 bases between the two ends. This CDR3 is CASSLEEGAAIYF. The CDR3 DNA reads as TGTGCCAGCAGCTTAGAAGAAGGGGCCGCCATATATTTT.

The genes are TRBV19 and TRBJ1-4; D call uncertain. The V gene's germline CDR1 is LNHDA and CDR2 SQIVND (reference sequence). The V end was cut by 4 bases, the J end by 0 bases, with 6 bases between. The CDR3 is 14 residues long. CDR3 residues: CASSTRPTNEKLFF. CDR3 in DNA: TGTGCCAGTAGTACGAGGCCAACTAATGAAAAACTGTTTTTT.

V is TRBV6-5 and J is TRBJ1-2, with D possibly matching TRBD1 (5 bases). Trimming shortened V by 10 bases and J by 8 bases, and 20 bases separated the two germline ends. The germline V gene has CDR1 MNHEY and CDR2 SVGAGI. The CDR3 loop spans 13 amino acids. The CDR3 DNA sequence: TGTGCCACCGCTTCCGGGGGGTCTAGAGGCTACACCTTC. It yields the protein CATASGGSRGYTF.